The T cell receptor beta chain under discussion was sequenced for a study of blood T cell repertoires in COVID-19. CDR3 size: 15 residues. The germline gives CDR1 SGHTA, CDR2 FQGTGA. V dropped 5 bases and J dropped 2 bases, with 15 bases sitting between them. This table comes from immunoSEQ multiplex PCR, and its TCRdb copy is limited to in-frame clones, with some not included. The table records 45,000 to 60,000 clones, 80% to 90% of them present only once. The sequence came from a man aged 60-69 years with acute or convalescent COVID-19. The chain couples TRBV7-3 to TRBJ2-5, with a possible D match to TRBD1 (5 bases). The sample taken for sequencing was peripheral blood. Written as DNA, the CDR3 is TGTGCCAGCAGCCGCAAAAGGGGCCCACAAGAGACCCAGTACTTC. Protein sequence: CASSRKRGPQETQYF. Using reference TRBV7-3 and TRBJ2-5 for the parts outside the CDR3, the full variable domain is GAGVSQTPSNKVTEKGKYVELRCDPISGHTALYWYRQSLGQGPEFLIYFQGTGAADDSGLPNDRFFAVRPEGSVSTLKIQRTERGDSAVYLCASSRKRGPQETQYFGPGTRLLVL.